This TCR beta chain was observed in a study of blood T cells in healthy people across ages. General study findings and limits: Per million T cells, TCR beta diversity dropped about linearly as age rose. The long-lived group displayed more naive CD4+ cells, plus higher diversity, than the aged donors did. Because donor CMV status was unknown, expanded clonotype changes were possibly confounded.

Many counts were recorded for this clonotype. What it binds is unknown. Primed by a sample-barcoded 5' primer and a J-beta primer mix, a second PCR proceeded for about 7 to 12 cycles. TCRdb fed the 5' RACE reads into MiXCR, producing one record per CDR3 protein. The sample holds hundreds of thousands of distinct CDR3 sequences, approximately 30% seen once. Trimming at V came to 7 bases and at J to 4 bases, leaving 4 bases not matched to a gene. The CDR3 is 13 amino acids. The sample consisted of blood. The sequence was obtained from a woman at least 80 years old in good health. The chain has TRBV12-3 or TRBV12-4 and TRBJ2-1, with 7 bases identical to TRBD1. CDR3: CASTLGQYNEQFF. In DNA form, the CDR3 reads TGTGCCAGCACTTTGGGACAGTACAATGAGCAGTTCTTC.